Listed here are 31 T cell receptor beta chains from one sample, sequenced in a study of T cell responses to AZD1222 COVID-19 vaccine. Only in-frame clones appear in the TCRdb table, and some are missing; sequencing was by immunoSEQ multiplex PCR. The repertoire holds under 150,000 clones, with around 83% as singletons. The sequences come from peripheral blood, collected 28 days after the second AZD1222 dose. The receptors derive from an adult who received the AZD1222 COVID-19 vaccine.

The chain links TRBV4-2 to TRBJ1-5, with D perhaps TRBD1 (6 bases). CDR1 and CDR2 from the germline V gene are LGHNA and YNFKEQ. This CDR3 spans 17 amino acids. Trimming left V 0 bases short and J 5 bases short, with 17 bases between. CDR3 residues: CASSQELGGARHQPQHF. CDR3 sequence (DNA): TGTGCCAGCAGCCAAGAGTTGGGGGGGGCCCGCCATCAGCCCCAGCATTTT.

By sample fraction, this clone is medium-sized. This chain connects TRBV19 to TRBJ2-2; D may correspond to TRBD1 or TRBD2 (5 bases each). CDR1 and CDR2 from the germline V gene are LNHDA and SQIVND (reference sequence). V lost 5 bases and J 6 bases, leaving 10 bases between the germline ends. The CDR3 has 13 amino acids. DNA for the CDR3: TGTGCCAGTAGTCGGGGACCAGCCGGGGAGCTGTTTTTT. This codes for CASSRGPAGELFF. The whole variable domain, filled in from reference TRBV19 and TRBJ2-2, reads DGGITQSPKYLFRKEGQNVTLSCEQNLNHDAMYWYRQDPGQGLRLIYYSQIVNDFQKGDIAEGYSVSREKKESFPLTVTSAQKNPTAFYLCASSRGPAGELFFGEGSRLTVL.

V usage is TRBV9 and J usage is TRBJ2-7; D remains ambiguous. The CDR3 contains 16 residues. Germline CDR1 is SGDLS and CDR2 is YYNGEE. V lost 0 bases, J lost 3 bases, and 16 bases lay in between. Here the CDR3 reads CASSVGGDSGFYEQYF. The CDR3 DNA follows: TGTGCCAGCAGCGTAGGAGGCGATTCCGGTTTCTACGAGCAGTACTTC.

The V gene is TRBV14, the J gene TRBJ1-6; a weak D match, TRBD1 (5 bases). From germline, CDR1 is SGHDN and CDR2 FVKESK. The CDR3 sequence is 15 residues long. With 4 bases removed from V and 7 bases from J, the gap between germline ends came to 14 bases. The DNA of the CDR3 is TGTGCCAGCAGCCCCCTGCAGGGAGGGAATTCACCCCTCCACTTT. This codes for CASSPLQGGNSPLHF.

The chain employs TRBV2 and TRBJ1-6; 7 bases line up with TRBD1. V was pared by 6 bases and J by 7 bases, with 9 bases of the junction left unmatched. This CDR3 comprises 15 residues. CDR1 is SNHLY, CDR2 FYNNEI, per germline. CDR3 in amino acids: CASSGDSNPNSPLHF. The CDR3 DNA follows: TGTGCCAGCAGCGGGGACAGTAATCCCAATTCACCCCTCCACTTT.

Concerning this clone itself: Other nucleotide sequences in the sample specify the same CDR3. The V and J genes are TRBV24-1 and TRBJ1-2; 9 nucleotides line up with TRBD1. CDR1 KGHDR and CDR2 SFDVKD come from the germline V gene. V shed 2 bases, J shed 5 bases, and the junction held 2 bases outside the gene matches. The CDR3 runs to 14 residues. The CDR3 DNA reads as TGTGCCACCAGTGATTCGGGGACAGGGTATGGCTACACCTTC. It codes for CATSDSGTGYGYTF.

The V gene is TRBV9, the J gene TRBJ1-6, with no clear D. The germline V gene has CDR1 SGDLS and CDR2 YYNGEE. With 0 bases removed from V and 9 bases from J, the gap between germline ends came to 22 bases. CDR3 length equals 18 residues. The CDR3 protein is CASSVGGQTALGSSPLHF. The CDR3 nucleotides read TGTGCCAGCAGCGTAGGGGGTCAGACCGCTTTAGGGAGTTCACCCCTCCACTTT.

This chain joins TRBV4-1 and TRBJ1-1, with a weak D call TRBD1 (5 bases). Germline V gene lookup returns CDR1 MGHRA and CDR2 YSYEKL. There are 15 residues in the CDR3. Trimming pared 1 base from V and 4 bases from J, leaving 13 bases between. CDR3: CASSQGRQGSTEAFF. CDR3 nucleotide sequence: TGCGCCAGCAGCCAAGGTCGGCAGGGTTCCACTGAAGCTTTCTTT.

The sample holds a few counts of this clone. V and J are TRBV28 and TRBJ2-7; D is perhaps TRBD2 (6 bases). Trimming cost V 4 bases and J 3 bases, with 13 bases left between them. This CDR3 region has 14 residues. Germline V CDR1 and CDR2: MDHEN, SYDVKM. CDR3 residues: CASSYGGVFYEQYF. In DNA form, the CDR3 reads TGTGCCAGCAGTTACGGAGGGGTTTTCTACGAGCAGTACTTC.

The V and J genes are TRBV27 and TRBJ2-1, with a possible D match to TRBD1 (5 bases). V lost 8 bases to trimming and J lost 7 bases, with 18 bases between them. CDR3 length: 14 amino acids. Looked up from germline, CDR1 is MNHEY and CDR2 is SMNVEV (reference sequence). CDR3 sequence: CASGWIGVQNEQFF. The CDR3 DNA sequence: TGTGCCAGCGGGTGGATAGGGGTCCAGAATGAGCAGTTCTTC.

The V call is TRBV28, the J call TRBJ1-2, with D perhaps TRBD1 (5 bases). The ends were cut back, 1 base at V and 4 bases at J, with 19 bases in the middle. The CDR3 runs to 17 residues. CDR1 is MDHEN, CDR2 SYDVKM, per germline. The chain's CDR3 is CASSLSSPGVGVYGYTF. The CDR3 nucleotides read TGTGCCAGCAGTTTATCTTCCCCGGGGGTAGGGGTCTATGGCTACACCTTC.

The chain recombines TRBV21-1 with TRBJ1-1. TRBV21-1 is described as a pseudogene. This CDR3 comprises 13 residues. The CDR3 protein is CASSNISNTEAFF. DNA for the CDR3: TGTGCCAGCAGCAACATATCGAACACTGAAGCTTTCTTT.

This clone was observed a handful of times. This rearrangement joins TRBV5-6 to TRBJ1-5; 10 bases match TRBD1. This CDR3 contains 15 residues. Germline-derived CDR1 and CDR2 are SGHDT and YYEEEE. J was trimmed by 5 bases and V by 3 bases; bases with no gene match: 5. The CDR3 loop is CASSSLTGGDQPQHF. CDR3 DNA: TGTGCCAGCAGCTCACTGACAGGGGGCGATCAGCCCCAGCATTTT.

The chain recombines TRBV6-5 with TRBJ1-1; D ambiguous. This CDR3 comprises 13 residues. V was cut by 6 bases and J by 6 bases, with 14 bases left in between. Germline V gene lookup returns CDR1 MNHEY and CDR2 SVGAGI. DNA of the CDR3: TGTGCCAGCAGCCAAGCTAGGACGGCTGAAGCTTTCTTT. As protein: CASSQARTAEAFF.

The chain's CDR3 is CAISIPGATEAFF. The CDR3 DNA is TGTGCCATCAGTATCCCAGGGGCCACTGAAGCTTTCTTT. V gene TRBV10-3 combines with J gene TRBJ1-1; D possibly corresponds to TRBD1 (6 bases). The CDR3 is 13 amino acids. Germline CDR1 and CDR2: ENHRY and SYGVKD. The ends were cut back, 5 bases at V and 4 bases at J, with 11 bases in the middle.

This clone was detected once. V usage is TRBV3-1 (or the pseudogene TRBV3-2) and J usage is TRBJ1-1; tentatively, D is TRBD1 (5 bases). The CDR3 is 15 residues long. The germline V gene has CDR1 LGHDT and CDR2 YNNKEL (reference sequence). V lost 2 bases, J lost 4 bases, and 14 bases lay in between. This chain's CDR3 is CASSQRRQLSTEAFF. CDR3 sequence (DNA): TGTGCCAGCAGCCAACGAAGACAGTTGAGCACTGAAGCTTTCTTT.

The rearrangement links TRBV27 to TRBJ2-1; TRBD2 might be the D (5 bases). Germline V lookup: CDR1 MNHEY, CDR2 SMNVEV (reference sequence). Deletions cut 8 bases from V and 6 bases from J, with 20 bases between. The CDR3 totals 15 residues. The CDR3 DNA reads TGTGCCAGCGCCTCTCGGGTGAGGGCCTCCAATGAGCAGTTCTTC. Its protein product is CASASRVRASNEQFF.

This clone occurred a few times. The chain has TRBV6-6 and TRBJ1-2; the match to TRBD1 covers 12 bases. The CDR3 runs to 12 residues. The germline V gene has CDR1 MNHNY and CDR2 SVGAGI (reference sequence). Trimming took 6 bases from V and 7 from J; bases not matched to a gene: 0. CDR3 amino acids: CASRGQGAGYTF. Here the CDR3 DNA reads TGTGCCAGCAGGGGACAGGGGGCTGGCTACACCTTC.

V gene TRBV28 combines with J gene TRBJ2-2, with no clear D. Trimming cost V 7 bases and J 5 bases, with 11 bases left between them. Germline V gives CDR1 MDHEN, CDR2 SYDVKM. This CDR3 is built from 13 residues. The CDR3 sequence: CASKSSLTGELFF. For the CDR3, the DNA is TGTGCCAGCAAAAGCAGCTTAACCGGGGAGCTGTTTTTT.

The chain has TRBV5-5 and TRBJ2-2; 11 bases are shared with TRBD1. Germline-derived CDR1 and CDR2 are SGHKS and YYEKEE (reference sequence). Unmatched junction bases numbered 9, after V lost 10 bases and J lost 1 base. The CDR3 has 16 residues. CDR3 coding DNA: TGTGCCTCCACGGGGGGGACAGGGGGGAACACCGGGGAGCTGTTTTTT. It specifies CASTGGTGGNTGELFF.

The J gene is TRBJ1-1, the V gene TRBV4-3, with no clear D. Trimming took off 1 base at V and 4 bases at J, with 10 bases between the two ends. CDR1 is LGHNA and CDR2 is YSLEER in the germline V gene. The CDR3 loop spans 14 amino acids. The chain's CDR3 is CASSQGLHGTEAFF. For the CDR3, the DNA is TGCGCCAGCAGCCAAGGCCTTCATGGCACTGAAGCTTTCTTT.

The chain joins TRBV7-2 to TRBJ2-3; TRBD2 agrees at 9 bases. CDR3 length equals 15 residues. The V gene's germline CDR1 is SGHTA and CDR2 FQGNSA. V shed 7 bases, J shed 6 bases, and the junction held 11 bases outside the gene matches. CDR3 nucleotide sequence: TGTGCCAGCAAAACGACTAGCGGTCCCGCCGATACGCAGTATTTT. It encodes CASKTTSGPADTQYF.

The chain carries TRBV7-2 and TRBJ1-1, with D unresolved. CDR1 and CDR2 (germline): SGHTA, FQGNSA. The CDR3 sequence is 15 residues long. The ends were cut back, 2 bases at V and 0 bases at J, with 10 bases in the middle. CDR3 DNA sequence: TGTGCCAGCAGCTTACGGCAGAGCATGAACACTGAAGCTTTCTTT. It is translated as CASSLRQSMNTEAFF.

This chain connects TRBV19 to TRBJ2-2; 9 bases align to TRBD2. Germline V lookup: CDR1 LNHDA, CDR2 SQIVND (reference sequence). The CDR3 is made up of 16 amino acids. J was trimmed by 0 bases and V by 11 bases; bases with no gene match: 10. The CDR3 region has the DNA TGTGCCGCTGCAACTCTAGCGGGGTCGAACACCGGGGAGCTGTTTTTT. Its protein is CAAATLAGSNTGELFF.

The chain recombines TRBV7-9 with TRBJ2-2; 7 bases line up with TRBD2. CDR3 length equals 19 residues. After removal of 3 bases from V and 1 base from J, the junction contained 14 bases not matched to a gene. CDR1 and CDR2 (germline): SEHNR, FQNEAQ (reference sequence). The CDR3 loop is CASSLRENWVYGNTGELFF. The CDR3 DNA is TGTGCCAGCAGCTTGCGGGAGAATTGGGTATACGGGAACACCGGGGAGCTGTTTTTT. The variable domain in full, with the rest retrieved from reference TRBV7-9 and TRBJ2-2, is DTGVSQNPRHKITKRGQNVTFRCDPISEHNRLYWYRQTLGQGPEFLTYFQNEAQLEKSRLLSDRFSAERPKGSFSTLEIQRTEQGDSAMYLCASSLRENWVYGNTGELFFGEGSRLTVL.

CDR3 region: CASSTAGGPTEAFF. The CDR3 nucleotides read TGTGCCAGCAGCACAGCTGGGGGGCCCACTGAAGCTTTCTTT. The rearrangement uses TRBV5-6 and TRBJ1-1; the D gene is possibly TRBD1 (6 bases). V was shortened by 4 bases and J by 4 bases, with 14 bases between the two germline ends. The CDR3 extends over 14 amino acids. The V gene's germline CDR1 is SGHDT and CDR2 YYEEEE. Based on the CDR3 plus reference TRBV5-6 and TRBJ1-1, the full variable domain is DAGVTQSPTHLIKTRGQQVTLRCSPKSGHDTVSWYQQALGQGPQFIFQYYEEEERQRGNFPDRFSGHQFPNYSSELNVNALLLGDSALYLCASSTAGGPTEAFFGQGTRLTVV.

This chain links TRBV18 with TRBJ1-6; no definite D call. Trimming took off 8 bases at V and 0 bases at J, with 20 bases between the two ends. This CDR3 region has 18 residues. Germline-derived CDR1 and CDR2 are KGHSH and LQKENI. CDR3 nucleotide sequence: TGTGCCAGCGCCACCTCCGGGAATCCTAGCTCCTATAATTCACCCCTCCACTTT. Its protein product is CASATSGNPSSYNSPLHF.

The chain joins TRBV11-2 to TRBJ2-2; 7 nucleotides line up with TRBD1. V gave up 6 bases and J gave up 1 base; unmatched junction bases: 2. Per the germline V gene, CDR1 is SGHAT and CDR2 is FQNNGV. The length of the CDR3 is 14 residues. The CDR3 region is CASRRTGNTGELFF. The CDR3 DNA follows: TGTGCCAGCAGGCGGACAGGGAACACCGGGGAGCTGTTTTTT.

The V call is TRBV29-1, the J call TRBJ2-7; 7 nucleotides line up with TRBD2. Germline loops: CDR1 SQVTM, CDR2 ANQGSEA. The V gene end was trimmed by 4 bases and the J gene end by 0 bases; junction bases not matched to a gene: 6. The CDR3 is made up of 14 amino acids. The CDR3 DNA reads TGCAGCGTTGGGGGGAGGGAGAGCTCCTACGAGCAGTACTTC. Encoded protein: CSVGGRESSYEQYF.

This clone was counted a few times. The rearrangement uses TRBV2 and TRBJ2-7; D possibly matches TRBD1 or TRBD2 (6 bases each). The ends were cut back, 4 bases at V and 5 bases at J, with 15 bases in the middle. This CDR3 has 14 amino acids. The germline V gene encodes CDR1 SNHLY and CDR2 FYNNEI. In DNA form, the CDR3 reads TGTGCCAGCAGTGGGCGGGACATTTCGCACGAGCAGTACTTC. Translated: CASSGRDISHEQYF.

The J gene is TRBJ2-7, the V gene TRBV28, with D uncertain. Germline V lookup: CDR1 MDHEN, CDR2 SYDVKM. V was pared by 4 bases and J by 7 bases, with 17 bases between. The CDR3 extends over 14 amino acids. CDR3: CASSSPGQRLEQYF. The CDR3 region has the DNA TGTGCCAGCAGTTCCCCAGGCCAACGATTAGAGCAGTACTTC.